A selection of T cell receptor beta chains follows, all from one sample in a study of T cells after yellow fever vaccination. TCRdb analysed the 5' RACE reads with MiXCR anew, one entry per CDR3 protein. The table has about 73,000 distinct CDR3 sequences, almost 8% seen once. The sample was CD8+ T cells sorted from PBMCs, taken on the day of the yellow fever booster vaccination. These receptors came from a man aged 30-40 years who received the YFV17D yellow fever vaccine. The CDR3 runs from the conserved cysteine through the conserved F or W. A D gene is named only where the DNA matches it firmly. Clone size is not always given. Where it is, it says once, few, many or a class for expanded clones.

D: -
V: TRBV6-2/TRBV6-3
size: -
J: TRBJ2-1
DNA: TGTGCCCCCCCCCAGGGGAAGGGTCCCAATGAGCAGTTCTTC
CDR3: CAPPQGKGPNEQFF

D: TRBD2
V: TRBV7-6
size: many
J: TRBJ2-1
DNA: TGTGCCAGCAGCTTAGGCACCGGGACTAGCGATTACAATGAGCAGTTCTTC
CDR3: CASSLGTGTSDYNEQFF

D: -
V: TRBV21-1
size: -
J: TRBJ2-7
DNA: TGTGCCAGCAGCAGGGGGACTAGCGGCTACGAGCAGTACTTC
CDR3: CASSRGTSGYEQYF

D: TRBD1
V: TRBV5-4
size: -
J: TRBJ2-7
DNA: TGTGCCAGCAGCTCGGACGGGACAGGGCATTTGAACGAGCAGTACTTC
CDR3: CASSSDGTGHLNEQYF

D: -
V: TRBV6-5
size: few
J: TRBJ2-7
DNA: TGTGCCAGCAGTTTCCCCCGGGACCACTACGAGCAGTACTTC
CDR3: CASSFPRDHYEQYF

D: TRBD1
V: TRBV12-3/TRBV12-4
size: few
J: TRBJ2-1
DNA: TGTGCCAGCAGTCCGACAGGGTTGTTCAATGAGCAGTTCTTC
CDR3: CASSPTGLFNEQFF

D: -
V: TRBV6-5
size: few
J: TRBJ2-3
DNA: TGTGCCAGCAGTTATGGGTCTGCTGATACGCAGTATTTT
CDR3: CASSYGSADTQYF

D: -
V: TRBV14
size: many
J: TRBJ1-1
DNA: TGTGCCAGCAGCCCGATAACGGGAGTGGCCGCTTTCTTT
CDR3: CASSPITGVAAFF

D: TRBD1
V: TRBV9
size: many
J: TRBJ1-4
DNA: TGTGCCAGCAGCGGCCCGACAGGGGAGGCTAATGAAAAACTGTTTTTT
CDR3: CASSGPTGEANEKLFF

D: -
V: TRBV29-1
size: many
J: TRBJ2-1
DNA: TGCAGCGCTCGCGTTTTTGACTACAATGAGCAGTTCTTC
CDR3: CSARVFDYNEQFF

D: TRBD2
V: TRBV10-2
size: few
J: TRBJ2-7
DNA: TGCGCCAGCATAGGGGAGGGGAAACCCTACGAGCAGTACTTC
CDR3: CASIGEGKPYEQYF

D: -
V: TRBV11-2
size: many
J: TRBJ2-5
DNA: TGTGCCAGCAGCGCACCGGGACAACAAGAGACCCAGTACTTC
CDR3: CASSAPGQQETQYF

D: -
V: TRBV12-3/TRBV12-4
size: many
J: TRBJ2-3
DNA: TGTGCCAGCAGTTACTGGGGGATCACAGATACGCAGTATTTT
CDR3: CASSYWGITDTQYF

D: -
V: TRBV7-9
size: -
J: TRBJ2-1
DNA: TGTGCCAGCAGCTTAGGGACATTAGAACAGTTCTTC
CDR3: CASSLGTLEQFF

D: TRBD2
V: TRBV20-1
size: -
J: TRBJ2-3
DNA: TGCAGTGCTTTTCCCCGGGGGGAGGGCCGGCCAGATACGCAGTATTTT
CDR3: CSAFPRGEGRPDTQYF

D: TRBD1
V: TRBV4-3
size: few
J: TRBJ1-1
DNA: TGCGCCAGCAGCCAAGGGCACGGACAGGGAGGAGGTGAAGCTTTCTTT
CDR3: CASSQGHGQGGGEAFF

D: TRBD1
V: TRBV6-5
size: many
J: TRBJ2-1
DNA: TGTGCCAGCAGTTACTCCCAGGGGGCCTACAATGAGCAGTTCTTC
CDR3: CASSYSQGAYNEQFF

D: -
V: TRBV7-9
size: -
J: TRBJ2-1
DNA: TGTGCCTTCCCGGCTAGCCAGCTGGATGAGCAGTTCTTC
CDR3: CAFPASQLDEQFF

D: TRBD2
V: TRBV9
size: -
J: TRBJ2-1
DNA: TGTGCCAGCAGCGTAAGACGGGCGAGCGGGGACAATGAGCAGTTCTTC
CDR3: CASSVRRASGDNEQFF

D: -
V: TRBV7-8
size: few
J: TRBJ2-1
DNA: TGTGCCAGCAGCCCAGCCGACGGGCAGTTCTTC
CDR3: CASSPADGQFF

D: TRBD2
V: TRBV9
size: many
J: TRBJ2-1
DNA: TGTGCCAGCAGCCCCCGAGGGCGGGAGGGCAATGAGCAGTTCTTC
CDR3: CASSPRGREGNEQFF

D: -
V: TRBV7-2
size: -
J: TRBJ2-7
DNA: TGTGCCAGCAGCTTAGAGCTGGGGGGCAGGGCCGGCTACGAGCAGTACTTC
CDR3: CASSLELGGRAGYEQYF

D: TRBD2
V: TRBV20-1
size: -
J: TRBJ2-3
DNA: TGCAGTGCTAGACGAATGGGACTAGCGGGGCACACAGATACGCAGTATTTT
CDR3: CSARRMGLAGHTDTQYF

D: TRBD1
V: TRBV11-2
size: -
J: TRBJ2-5
DNA: TGTGCCAGCAGCTTCCTTGACCCAGGGGGCAGGTCAGAGACCCAGTACTTC
CDR3: CASSFLDPGGRSETQYF

D: TRBD1
V: TRBV7-9
size: few
J: TRBJ2-7
DNA: TGTGCCAGCAGTCCAGGGGGTCATTCCTACGAGCAGTACTTC
CDR3: CASSPGGHSYEQYF

D: TRBD1
V: TRBV6-2/TRBV6-3
size: -
J: TRBJ1-2
DNA: TGTGCCAGCAGTTACGCGACAGGGGGCGGCTATGGCTACACCTTC
CDR3: CASSYATGGGYGYTF

D: -
V: TRBV28
size: -
J: TRBJ2-3
DNA: TGTGCCAGCAGTTTAATCGGAACAGATACGCAGTATTTT
CDR3: CASSLIGTDTQYF

D: TRBD1
V: TRBV12-3/TRBV12-4
size: -
J: TRBJ2-7
DNA: TGTGCCAGCACCACTGGGACAGGGGCCTACGAGCAGTACTTC
CDR3: CASTTGTGAYEQYF

D: TRBD2
V: TRBV20-1
size: many
J: TRBJ2-3
DNA: TGCAGTGCTAGAAGTGTCGGACTAGCGGGGGATACGCAGTATTTT
CDR3: CSARSVGLAGDTQYF

D: -
V: TRBV25-1
size: many
J: TRBJ2-5
DNA: TGTGCCAGCAGTGTCCATAGGCAGGACATGCCTTTGACCCAGTACTTC
CDR3: CASSVHRQDMPLTQYF

D: -
V: TRBV25-1
size: -
J: TRBJ2-3
DNA: TGTGCCAGCAGTGAATCCCTTTGGGGAGATACGCAGTATTTT
CDR3: CASSESLWGDTQYF

D: -
V: TRBV6-2/TRBV6-3
size: many
J: TRBJ2-5
DNA: TGTGCCAGCAGTGCTCCAGGGCGAGAGACCCAGTACTTC
CDR3: CASSAPGRETQYF

D: TRBD1
V: TRBV28
size: -
J: TRBJ2-7
DNA: TGTGCCAGCACCCCGGTGGACAGGGTTTACGAGCAGTACTTC
CDR3: CASTPVDRVYEQYF

D: -
V: TRBV19
size: -
J: TRBJ2-1
DNA: TGTGCCAGTAGTAGGCAGAGCTACAATGAGCAGTTCTTC
CDR3: CASSRQSYNEQFF

D: TRBD2
V: TRBV5-5
size: few
J: TRBJ2-7
DNA: TGTGCCAGCTACGGACTAGCGGGAGTCGAGCAGTACTTC
CDR3: CASYGLAGVEQYF

D: TRBD1
V: TRBV7-6
size: many
J: TRBJ2-1
DNA: TGTGCCAGCAGCTTAGTCGGCCAGGGGGACAATGAGCAGTTCTTC
CDR3: CASSLVGQGDNEQFF

D: -
V: TRBV20-1
size: many
J: TRBJ2-7
DNA: TGCAGTGCTAGAGGTGACTACACTTACGAGCAGTACTTC
CDR3: CSARGDYTYEQYF

D: -
V: TRBV4-3
size: few
J: TRBJ2-7
DNA: TGCGCCAGCAGCCAAGACGGGACCGCAAGCGGCCACGAGCAGTACTTC
CDR3: CASSQDGTASGHEQYF

D: -
V: TRBV29-1
size: -
J: TRBJ2-1
DNA: TGCAGCGTTGAAGAATGGTTGTTGGGAAATGAGCAGTTCTTC
CDR3: CSVEEWLLGNEQFF

D: -
V: TRBV5-4
size: -
J: TRBJ2-3
DNA: TGTGCCAGCAGCATAAGCACAGATACGCAGTATTTT
CDR3: CASSISTDTQYF

D: TRBD1
V: TRBV5-1
size: few
J: TRBJ2-7
DNA: TGCGCCAGCAGCCCCGCAGGGGGCTACGAGCAGTACTTC
CDR3: CASSPAGGYEQYF

D: TRBD1
V: TRBV5-4
size: many
J: TRBJ2-3
DNA: TGTGCCAGCAGCCACTCAGGGGGAGATACGCAGTATTTT
CDR3: CASSHSGGDTQYF

D: -
V: TRBV6-5
size: few
J: TRBJ1-1
DNA: TGTGCCAGCAGTTTGGTAGGGGTGCGGGCTGAAGCTTTCTTT
CDR3: CASSLVGVRAEAFF

D: -
V: TRBV4-3
size: few
J: TRBJ1-3
DNA: TGCGCCAGCAGCCCCGGGACACCCGGAGGCACCATATATTTT
CDR3: CASSPGTPGGTIYF

D: TRBD2
V: TRBV6-2/TRBV6-3
size: few
J: TRBJ2-3
DNA: TGTGCCAGCAGTCAGAGCGGGATAGGCACAGATACGCAGTATTTT
CDR3: CASSQSGIGTDTQYF

D: -
V: TRBV5-1
size: -
J: TRBJ2-1
DNA: TGCGCCAGCAGCCCGCTGTCCCTAAGCTCCTACAATGAGCAGTTCTTC
CDR3: CASSPLSLSSYNEQFF

D: -
V: TRBV9
size: few
J: TRBJ2-3
DNA: TGTGCCAGCAGCGTAGCGGGTTCCGCAGATACGCAGTATTTT
CDR3: CASSVAGSADTQYF

D: -
V: TRBV29-1
size: many
J: TRBJ1-1
DNA: TGCAGCGTTGGGCTGAACACTGAAGCTTTCTTT
CDR3: CSVGLNTEAFF

D: -
V: TRBV27
size: few
J: TRBJ2-7
DNA: TGTGCCAGCGGGACATTTTACGAGCAGTACTTC
CDR3: CASGTFYEQYF

D: TRBD2
V: TRBV30
size: once
J: TRBJ2-2
DNA: TGTGCCTGGAGTGTTTTTAGCGGGAGGGCCCGGACCGGGGAGCTGTTTTTT
CDR3: CAWSVFSGRARTGELFF

D: TRBD2
V: TRBV11-2
size: -
J: TRBJ2-1
DNA: TGTGCCAGCAGCCACGCCGGGCCTAGCGGCCATAGGAGCTCCTACAATGAGCAGTTCTTC
CDR3: CASSHAGPSGHRSSYNEQFF

D: TRBD1
V: TRBV9
size: few
J: TRBJ2-1
DNA: TGTGCCAGCAGCGCATCCACGGGACAGGGAAGTGAGCAGTTCTTC
CDR3: CASSASTGQGSEQFF

D: TRBD1
V: TRBV29-1
size: few
J: TRBJ1-4
DNA: TGCAGCGTTGAAATGTATGGACAGGGTGAAAAACTGTTTTTT
CDR3: CSVEMYGQGEKLFF

D: TRBD1
V: TRBV7-8
size: many
J: TRBJ2-1
DNA: TGTGCCAGCAGCCCCGGACAGGGGCTCTATGAGCAGTTCTTC
CDR3: CASSPGQGLYEQFF